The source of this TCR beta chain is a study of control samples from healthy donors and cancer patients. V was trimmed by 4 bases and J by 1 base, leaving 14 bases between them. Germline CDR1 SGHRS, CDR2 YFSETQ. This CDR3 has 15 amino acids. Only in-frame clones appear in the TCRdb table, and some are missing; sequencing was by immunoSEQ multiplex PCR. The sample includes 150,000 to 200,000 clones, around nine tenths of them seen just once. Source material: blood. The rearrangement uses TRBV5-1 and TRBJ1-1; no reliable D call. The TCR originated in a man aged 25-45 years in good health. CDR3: CASSPGGSGNTEAFF. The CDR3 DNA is TGCGCCAGCAGCCCAGGAGGTTCGGGGAACACTGAAGCTTTCTTT.